This TCR beta chain originates from a study of PD-L1 blockade in urothelial cancer (TCRdb year 2017). General notes on the study: All patients started therapy around 2014 and received atezolizumab 1,200 mg intravenously every 3 weeks. Pretreatment tumor samples, along with matched peripheral blood collected serially before and after atezolizumab treatment, underwent TCR sequencing. A median of 141,255 T cells and approximately 83,000 unique TCRs was obtained from blood samples, and a median clonality of roughly 0.082 was observed. Patients had an ECOG performance status of 0 or 1 and had received between 0 and 3 prior chemotherapy regimens. Pretreatment blood TCR-seq was available for about 28 patients, at least one posttreatment blood collection was obtained for 24 patients, and tumor TCR-seq was available for 24 patients. Durable clinical benefit was defined as progression-free survival longer than 6 months, and TCR features were also tested against progression-free and overall survival. Several patients achieved durable clinical benefit and fewer than 25 did not. Blood samples were analyzed 3 weeks after the start of treatment (second dose) and 6 weeks after the start of treatment. The study, an exploratory multi-omic analysis, examined somatic, immune and clinical correlates of response to PD-L1 blockade with atezolizumab in urothelial cancer. In the same patients, pretreatment tumors underwent whole exome sequencing and RNA sequencing in addition to TCR sequencing. About 90% of the roughly 29 patients were males with bladder-origin urothelial cancer, and 18 of 29 reported a prior smoking history.

Synthetic TCR analog templates were spiked into each PCR so that absolute template abundance could be estimated from read counts. The immunoSEQ assay used bias-controlled V and J gene primers to amplify TCRbeta CDR3 regions from genomic DNA. Sequencing of rearranged TCRbeta segments was performed at approximately 20X coverage. In the paper's pipeline: Sequencing errors were corrected by clustering, and CDR3s were annotated against IMGT so that V, D and J genes could be assigned. Downstream analyses used only productive TCRbeta rearrangements and left out out-of-frame or stop-codon sequences. Clonality was computed as one minus Shannon entropy normalized by the log of the number of unique productive sequences. Fisher's exact test with Benjamini-Hochberg correction, at a threshold of adjusted p below 0.01, was used to find clones that differed between time points or between blood and tumor. The clones in this table, taken by TCRdb from immuneACCESS, are in-frame only. Not every clone is retained; where verified, under half of the shortfall comes from an unresolved V gene, and the cause of the rest is unknown. V and J calls and clone size follow that table, whereas D and trimming were derived from the DNA. This sample holds over 45,000 clones; about 86% were observed only once. The leading ten clones occupy less than 3.5% of the sample.

Summary of the overall study and its limitations: Small sample size (n of about 30) and many exploratory analyses mean the results are intended to be hypothesis-generating. Patients with durable benefit showed greater expansion of tumor-associated TCR clones in peripheral blood 3 weeks after starting treatment (n ≈ 21, p = 0.022). Improved progression-free and overall survival was found to be associated with pretreatment peripheral blood TCR clonality below the median.

With regard to this clone: What antigen it recognizes has not been identified. One base away there is no much larger clone; base qualities are not given.

Unmatched junction bases come to 13, with V trimmed by 5 bases and J by 5 bases. Counted from cysteine to phenylalanine, this CDR3 has 16 amino acids. The kept DNA is CDR3 alone, 48 bases in frame from the first base. The germline V gene encodes CDR1 SGHKS and CDR2 YYEKEE (reference sequence). The cohort included 29 patients with locally advanced or metastatic urothelial carcinoma who were treated at Memorial Sloan Kettering on a trial protocol. Peripheral blood mononuclear cells were collected pretreatment and during treatment, at between 1 and 8 total time points per patient. The Qiagen DNeasy Blood extraction kit was used to purify genomic DNA from total PBMCs and tumor samples. PBMCs were collected pretreatment and during treatment and were isolated and stored as previously described.

The sequence is built from TRBV5-5 and TRBJ2-1; the junction holds 7 bases that match TRBD2. This TCR derives from a man aged 50-59 years with urothelial cancer. Here the sequenced sample was PBMCs, taken around atezolizumab (anti-PD-L1) treatment. The CDR3 protein is CASRMVEGLMNNEQFF. The DNA is as follows: TGTGCCAGCAGGATGGTGGAGGGACTAATGAACAATGAGCAGTTCTTC.